This is a list of T cell receptor beta chains from one sample in a study of CD8+ T cells in alopecia areata. Sequenced by immunoSEQ multiplex PCR; TCRdb stores in-frame clones only, minus some. Of about 120,000 clones in the sample, about 50% are singletons; the top ten hold around 0.46%. Specimen: CD4+ T cells sorted from blood, collected at week 4, from a patient treated with tofacitinib. The receptors derive from a human donor with alopecia areata. CDR3s leave out the opening cysteine and the closing phenylalanine or tryptophan.

J: TRBJ1-3
V: TRBV6-6
CDR3: ASSYGTSGNTIY

J: TRBJ1-2
V: TRBV2
CDR3: ASRDRGRSGYT

J: TRBJ1-5
V: TRBV30
CDR3: AWSVRRNQPQH

J: TRBJ1-1
V: TRBV18
CDR3: ASSPQDVNTEAF

J: TRBJ2-3
V: TRBV30
CDR3: AWRLAGVTDTQY

J: TRBJ1-5
V: TRBV2
CDR3: ASSEQGQGVQPQH

J: TRBJ2-1
V: TRBV4-1
CDR3: ASSQVDMGLAFYNEQF

J: -
V: TRBV30
CDR3: ASRTSGSYEQY

J: TRBJ1-1
V: TRBV30
CDR3: AWSVLGHLPIEAF

J: TRBJ2-7
V: TRBV18
CDR3: ASSSWGARVIEQY

J: TRBJ1-1
V: TRBV29-1
CDR3: SVGGGKNTEAF

J: TRBJ2-7
V: TRBV4-1
CDR3: ASSQGGRQGADEQY

J: TRBJ1-1
V: TRBV29-1
CDR3: SVFRGWNTEAF

J: TRBJ2-2
V: TRBV4-1
CDR3: ASSLRGTSGRGAGELF

J: TRBJ2-1
V: TRBV6-5
CDR3: ASSRVLSSYNEQF

J: TRBJ1-1
V: TRBV7-9
CDR3: ASSLVPAEAF